These 18 T cell receptor beta chains came from one sample sequenced in a study of blood T cell repertoires in COVID-19. The table came from immunoSEQ multiplex PCR; TCRdb's copy has only in-frame clones and leaves some out. Of a few hundred thousand clones listed, about nine tenths are singletons. Material: peripheral blood. The receptor set was obtained from a man aged 45-60 years with acute or convalescent COVID-19.

The chain recombines TRBV3-1 (or the pseudogene TRBV3-2) with TRBJ2-3; D might be TRBD2 (6 bases). CDR3 length equals 13 residues. CDR1 and CDR2 from the germline V gene are LGHDT and YNNKEL (reference sequence). V was pared by 0 bases and J by 6 bases, with 7 bases between. The CDR3 protein is CASSQDRGDTQYF. DNA of the CDR3: TGTGCCAGCAGCCAAGATCGGGGGGATACGCAGTATTTT.

The chain recombines TRBV19 with TRBJ1-2, with a possible D match to TRBD1 (6 bases). Germline lookup yields CDR1 LNHDA and CDR2 SQIVND (reference sequence). V lost 2 bases to trimming and J lost 7 bases, with 14 bases between them. The CDR3 covers 14 residues. CDR3 nucleotides: TGTGCCAGTAGTATACCGCAGGGGCGCCGTGGCTACACCTTC. Amino acids: CASSIPQGRRGYTF.

This chain connects TRBV3-1 (or the pseudogene TRBV3-2) to TRBJ1-1; D might be TRBD1 (6 bases). V was trimmed by 4 bases and J by 6 bases, leaving 12 bases between them. The CDR3 length is 13 residues. CDR1 LGHDT and CDR2 YNNKEL come from the germline V gene (reference sequence). This CDR3 reads CASSRSGQSEAFF. The CDR3 DNA is TGTGCCAGCAGCCGAAGTGGACAGTCTGAAGCTTTCTTT.

The chain has TRBV12-3 or TRBV12-4 and TRBJ2-3; D remains ambiguous. Between the trimmed V and J ends, which lost 6 bases and 8 bases, there was a span of 9 bases. The CDR3 extends over 11 amino acids. CDR3 in DNA: TGTGCCAGCAGCCAATCGGGTACGCAGTATTTT. Translating it yields CASSQSGTQYF.

J is TRBJ1-4 and V is TRBV2, with 8 nucleotides matching TRBD1. Germline trimming cut 7 bases from V and 0 bases from J; bases unmatched to any gene: 1. CDR3 length: 14 amino acids. Germline V gives CDR1 SNHLY, CDR2 FYNNEI. The CDR3 region has the DNA TGTGCCAGCAACAGGGGGTCAACTAATGAAAAACTGTTTTTT. Its translation: CASNRGSTNEKLFF.

V is TRBV7-6 and J is TRBJ1-2, with a possible D match to TRBD1 (6 bases). This CDR3 has 14 residues. Germline V CDR1 and CDR2: SGHVS, FNYEAQ. Trimming pared 1 base from V and 7 bases from J, leaving 13 bases between. The CDR3 DNA sequence: TGTGCCAGCAGCTTAGGGGGGCAGGCCGGTGGCTACACCTTC. It translates to CASSLGGQAGGYTF.

The rearrangement joins TRBV19 to TRBJ1-5, with D perhaps TRBD1 (5 bases). The V gene's germline CDR1 is LNHDA and CDR2 SQIVND (reference sequence). V lost 3 bases and J 5 bases, leaving 11 bases between the germline ends. The CDR3 length is 14 residues. The CDR3 protein is CASSMRQYDQPQHF. The DNA of the CDR3 is TGTGCCAGTAGTATGCGACAGTACGATCAGCCCCAGCATTTT. Supplemented by reference TRBV19 and TRBJ1-5, the full variable domain reads DGGITQSPKYLFRKEGQNVTLSCEQNLNHDAMYWYRQDPGQGLRLIYYSQIVNDFQKGDIAEGYSVSREKKESFPLTVTSAQKNPTAFYLCASSMRQYDQPQHFGDGTRLSIL.

The rearrangement uses TRBV6-5 and TRBJ2-1, with D perhaps matching TRBD2 (6 bases). The CDR3 has 12 amino acids. V gave up 0 bases and J gave up 14 bases, with 11 bases separating them. CDR1 is MNHEY and CDR2 is SVGAGI in the germline V gene. CDR3 in amino acids: CASSYSSGEEFF. CDR3 DNA: TGTGCCAGCAGTTACTCGTCGGGGGAGGAGTTCTTC.

The chain recombines TRBV2 with TRBJ2-1, with D perhaps matching TRBD1 (6 bases). The V gene lost 6 bases and the J gene lost 9 bases, with 12 bases spanning the gap. The V gene's germline CDR1 is SNHLY and CDR2 FYNNEI. The CDR3 has 12 residues. CDR3 in DNA: TGTGCCAGCAGCTTGACAGGCCTTGAGCAGTTCTTC. Protein: CASSLTGLEQFF.

This chain uses TRBV5-1 with TRBJ2-1; 8 bases fit TRBD2. The CDR3 covers 17 residues. The V segment lost 4 bases and the J segment 7 bases; nucleotides outside the gene matches: 16. Germline values: CDR1 SGHRS, CDR2 YFSETQ. The CDR3 spells CASSPGGSGANANEQFF. CDR3 coding DNA: TGCGCCAGCAGCCCCGGAGGTAGCGGGGCCAACGCAAATGAGCAGTTCTTC.

The V and J genes are TRBV5-1 and TRBJ1-3; the D gene is possibly TRBD1 (6 bases). V lost 4 bases and J 1 base, leaving 12 bases between the germline ends. Germline assignment: CDR1 SGHRS and CDR2 YFSETQ. CDR3 length: 15 amino acids. The CDR3 nucleotides are TGCGCCAGCAGCCCGGACAGCCGTTCTGGAAACACCATATATTTT. Its protein is CASSPDSRSGNTIYF.

The chain combines TRBV5-1 with TRBJ2-1; 11 nucleotides align to TRBD2. Trimming removed 2 bases from V and 7 bases from J; junction bases left unmatched: 5. This CDR3 contains 15 residues. Germline loops: CDR1 SGHRS, CDR2 YFSETQ. CDR3 amino acids: CASSFLAGGQNEQFF. CDR3 nucleotide sequence: TGCGCCAGCAGCTTTCTAGCGGGGGGACAAAATGAGCAGTTCTTC.

CDR3 nucleotide sequence: TGTGCCAGCAGCTTAAGAGATAGCGGAAACACCGGGGAGCTGTTTTTT. It specifies CASSLRDSGNTGELFF. The rearrangement links TRBV11-2 to TRBJ2-2; a possible D gene is TRBD2 (6 bases). V lost 2 bases and J 2 bases, leaving 12 bases between the germline ends. The CDR3 sequence is 16 residues long. Germline assignment: CDR1 SGHAT and CDR2 FQNNGV.

The chain recombines TRBV19 with TRBJ2-1; 14 bases are shared with TRBD2. V gave up 8 bases and J gave up 9 bases; unmatched junction bases: 6. Per germline, CDR1 LNHDA and CDR2 SQIVND (reference sequence). The CDR3 length is 14 residues. DNA for the CDR3: TGTGCCAGTTCGACTAGCGGGGGGGCGGTTGAGCAGTTCTTC. Protein sequence: CASSTSGGAVEQFF.

V is TRBV2 and J is TRBJ1-1; TRBD1 is a possible D gene (5 bases). There are 13 residues in the CDR3. The V end lost 10 bases, the J end lost 1 base, and 13 bases lay between the germline ends. Germline V gene sequence: CDR1 SNHLY, CDR2 FYNNEI. CDR3 residues: CATVGHANTEAFF. CDR3 sequence (DNA): TGTGCCACCGTCGGACACGCGAACACTGAAGCTTTCTTT.

The chain is built from TRBV9 and TRBJ2-2; D is unresolved. This CDR3 comprises 12 residues. Trimming stripped 4 bases from V and 5 bases from J, with 6 bases between. The germline V gene encodes CDR1 SGDLS and CDR2 YYNGEE. The CDR3 DNA reads as TGTGCCAGCAGCCTCCTAACCGGGGAGCTGTTTTTT. The encoded protein is CASSLLTGELFF. Full variable domain (remainder filled in from reference TRBV9 and TRBJ2-2): DSGVTQTPKHLITATGQRVTLRCSPRSGDLSVYWYQQSLDQGLQFLIQYYNGEERAKGNILERFSAQQFPDLHSELNLSSLELGDSALYFCASSLLTGELFFGEGSRLTVL.

This sequence joins TRBV27 and TRBJ2-5; D perhaps matches TRBD1 (5 bases). Germline V lookup: CDR1 MNHEY, CDR2 SMNVEV (reference sequence). Trimming took off 5 bases at V and 4 bases at J, with 17 bases between the two ends. CDR3 size: 15 residues. CDR3 in amino acids: CASSDTKGSGETQYF. In nucleotides, the CDR3 is TGTGCCAGCAGTGATACAAAGGGGTCAGGAGAGACCCAGTACTTC.

V and J are TRBV13 and TRBJ2-3, with 11 bases lining up with TRBD2. Germline CDR1 reads PRHDT; CDR2 reads FYEKMQ (reference sequence). The CDR3 totals 15 residues. The V segment lost 0 bases and the J segment 6 bases; nucleotides outside the gene matches: 2. Here the CDR3 reads CASSLGLAGADTQYF. The CDR3, as DNA: TGTGCCAGCAGCTTAGGACTAGCGGGGGCGGATACGCAGTATTTT.